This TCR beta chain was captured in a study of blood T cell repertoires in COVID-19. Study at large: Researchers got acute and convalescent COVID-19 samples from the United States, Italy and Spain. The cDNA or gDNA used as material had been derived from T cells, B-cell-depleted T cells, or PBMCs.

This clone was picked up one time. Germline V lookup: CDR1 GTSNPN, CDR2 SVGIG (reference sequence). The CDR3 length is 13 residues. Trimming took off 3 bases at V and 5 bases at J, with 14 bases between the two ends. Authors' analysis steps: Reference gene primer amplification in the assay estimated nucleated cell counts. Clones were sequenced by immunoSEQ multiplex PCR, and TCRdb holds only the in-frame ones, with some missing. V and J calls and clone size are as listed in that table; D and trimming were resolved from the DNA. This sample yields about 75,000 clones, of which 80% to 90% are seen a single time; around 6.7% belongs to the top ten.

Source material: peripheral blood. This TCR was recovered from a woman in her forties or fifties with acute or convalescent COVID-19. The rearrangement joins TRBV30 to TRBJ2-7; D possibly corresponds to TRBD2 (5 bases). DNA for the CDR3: TGTGCCTGGAGGGACTCCCTGGTAGACGAGCAGTACTTC. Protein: CAWRDSLVDEQYF.